This TCR beta chain was profiled in a study of blood T cell repertoires in COVID-19. On the study more broadly: PBMCs, B-cell-depleted T cells, or T cells provided the cDNA or gDNA that made up the material.

The CDR3 loop spans 15 amino acids. Germline CDR1 and CDR2: SSHAT and FNYEAQ (reference sequence). V was pared by 1 base and J by 3 bases, with 10 bases between. Only in-frame clones appear in the TCRdb table, and some are missing; sequencing was by immunoSEQ multiplex PCR. The sample includes over 70,000 clones, about 89% of them seen just once. V is TRBV7-7 and J is TRBJ2-1; TRBD2 might be the D (6 bases). The clonotype originates from a human donor in a cohort sampled during active COVID-19. The sequencing input was peripheral blood. The CDR3 DNA sequence: TGTGCCAGCAGCTTAGGGACTACTTTCTACAATGAGCAGTTCTTC. This codes for CASSLGTTFYNEQFF.